A single sample gave rise to the 10 T cell receptor beta chains below, sequenced in a study of cytomegalovirus exposure and HLA in healthy donors. PCR employed 60 Vbeta and 13 Jbeta primers. Data came from immunoSEQ multiplex PCR; TCRdb stores just in-frame clones and leaves some out. The data hold some 150,000 clones, with about 79% observed a single time. The sequenced sample was PBMCs. Receptors were obtained from a female donor in good health and CMV-seronegative.

There are a few counts of this clone. The CDR3 reads CASTARASGSGTDTQYF. In DNA, the CDR3 is TGTGCCAGCACCGCAAGGGCCAGCGGGAGTGGCACAGATACGCAGTATTTT. The rearrangement uses TRBV7-2 and TRBJ2-3; TRBD2 matches at 8 bases. The V segment lost 7 bases and the J segment 1 base; nucleotides outside the gene matches: 13. Looked up from germline, CDR1 is SGHTA and CDR2 is FQGNSA. This CDR3 comprises 17 residues.

The CDR3 sequence is CAWSWAGGRETQYF. CDR3 nucleotide sequence: TGTGCCTGGAGTTGGGCAGGCGGGAGAGAGACCCAGTACTTC. J is TRBJ2-5 and V is TRBV30; 7 nucleotides line up with TRBD2. J was trimmed by 4 bases and V by 2 bases; bases with no gene match: 7. CDR3 length: 14 amino acids. Germline CDR1 reads GTSNPN; CDR2 reads SVGIG (reference sequence).

The chain uses TRBV18 and TRBJ1-4, with unresolved D. Trimming cost V 5 bases and J 5 bases, with 12 bases left between them. Germline V gene sequence: CDR1 KGHSH, CDR2 LQKENI. This CDR3 is built from 14 residues. The DNA for the CDR3 is TGTGCCAGCTCAGTCGACGGGGAAAATGAAAAACTGTTTTTT. This sequence encodes CASSVDGENEKLFF. Full variable domain (missing parts from reference TRBV18 and TRBJ1-4): NAGVMQNPRHLVRRRGQEARLRCSPMKGHSHVYWYRQLPEEGLKFMVYLQKENIIDESGMPKERFSAEFPKEGPSILRIQQVVRGDSAAYFCASSVDGENEKLFFGSGTQLSVL.

This chain uses TRBV19 with TRBJ2-5; D is possibly TRBD2 (5 bases). V was trimmed by 3 bases and J by 7 bases, leaving 6 bases between them. This CDR3 spans 11 amino acids. Germline CDR1 and CDR2: LNHDA and SQIVND (reference sequence). Written as DNA, the CDR3 is TGTGCCAGTAGTATTGGAGGGACCCAGTACTTC. It specifies CASSIGGTQYF.

The chain couples TRBV19 to TRBJ1-2, with D unclear. The ends were cut back, 6 bases at V and 2 bases at J, with 10 bases in the middle. Germline loops: CDR1 LNHDA, CDR2 SQIVND (reference sequence). The CDR3 runs 13 residues. CDR3 amino acids: CASSVDNNYGYTF. CDR3 DNA sequence: TGTGCCAGTAGCGTTGACAACAACTATGGCTACACCTTC.

The rearrangement joins TRBV2 to TRBJ1-5; 9 bases match TRBD1. Germline assignment: CDR1 SNHLY and CDR2 FYNNEI. J lost 4 bases, V lost 7 bases, and 5 bases had no gene match. This CDR3 has 14 residues. CDR3 loop: CASTTGQGNQPQHF. In DNA, the CDR3 is TGTGCCAGCACCACTGGACAGGGGAATCAGCCCCAGCATTTT.

The chain couples TRBV4-1 to TRBJ1-5, with 8 bases lining up with TRBD1. Germline loops: CDR1 MGHRA, CDR2 YSYEKL. After removal of 2 bases from V and 3 bases from J, the junction contained 9 bases not matched to a gene. CDR3 length equals 17 residues. The CDR3 coding sequence is TGCGCCAGCAGCCAAACTCCGGGACAGGCAAACAATCAGCCCCAGCATTTT. Amino acid sequence: CASSQTPGQANNQPQHF.

The chain has TRBV7-9 and TRBJ1-4, with TRBD1 matching over 7 bases. Germline V lookup: CDR1 SEHNR, CDR2 FQNEAQ (reference sequence). The CDR3 has 15 amino acids. With 4 bases clipped from V and 10 bases from J, the junction kept 12 bases outside the gene matches. CDR3 DNA: TGTGCCAGCAGCTCAGACAGGGCTCTAGTCGGAAAACTGTTTTTT. This codes for CASSSDRALVGKLFF. Full variable domain (missing parts from reference TRBV7-9 and TRBJ1-4): DTGVSQNPRHKITKRGQNVTFRCDPISEHNRLYWYRQTLGQGPEFLTYFQNEAQLEKSRLLSDRFSAERPKGSFSTLEIQRTEQGDSAMYLCASSSDRALVGKLFFGSGTQLSVL.

This clone occurred a few times. The chain uses TRBV4-3 and TRBJ2-3, with D unresolved. CDR1 LGHNA and CDR2 YSLEER come from the germline V gene. V was cut by 0 bases and J by 6 bases, with 4 bases left in between. CDR3 size: 12 residues. The CDR3 reads CASSQDMDTQYF. CDR3 DNA sequence: TGCGCCAGCAGCCAAGACATGGATACGCAGTATTTT.

This clone occurred a few times. The chain carries TRBV6-1 and TRBJ2-5, with 8 nucleotides matching TRBD2. The germline V gene has CDR1 MNHNS and CDR2 SASEGT. V lost 8 bases to trimming and J lost 7 bases; unmatched junction nucleotides: 12. The CDR3 has 14 amino acids. CDR3 nucleotide sequence: TGTGCCAGCGGGGCGAGTAGCGGGGTCGGGACCCAGTACTTC. Residues: CASGASSGVGTQYF.